Listed here is a single T cell receptor (beta chain). Antigen: not known. These data are taken from a study of radiotherapy plus CTLA-4 blockade in lung cancer. At the level of the study: Among all patients, 15% to 20% showed objective responses, while about 34% had disease control.

The CDR3 consists of 14 residues. Germline V CDR1 and CDR2: LNHDA, SQIVND (reference sequence). The V gene lost 2 bases and the J gene lost 3 bases, with 11 bases spanning the gap. Study outcomes and limitations: Some TCR clones had been derived from tumors. These clones expanded in peripheral blood after radiotherapy plus ipilimumab.

People whose metastatic non-small-cell lung cancer was chemo-refractory got focal radiation along with CTLA-4 blockade by ipilimumab. TCRdb keeps only in-frame clones here, not all; method: immunoSEQ multiplex PCR. The data hold about 49,000 clones, with 80% to 90% observed a single time. The V gene is TRBV19, the J gene TRBJ2-7, with D possibly matching TRBD2 (5 bases). This clonotype was sampled from a human donor with non-small cell lung cancer whose response to radiotherapy plus ipilimumab could not be evaluated. The sample consisted of peripheral blood, taken from a patient treated with radiotherapy plus ipilimumab. DNA for the CDR3: TGTGCCAGTAGTATACAGCGGCAGAGCTACGAGCAGTACTTC. It encodes CASSIQRQSYEQYF.